This entry is about one TCR beta chain. These data come from a study of CD8 T cells in ankylosing spondylitis. The authors made TCR beta libraries by quantitative 5'-RACE with molecular barcodes. In TCRdb, the 5' RACE reads were re-called with MiXCR into one record per CDR3 protein. The sample holds roughly 46,000 distinct CDR3 sequences, 4% seen once. V shed 0 bases and J shed 2 bases, with 12 bases lying between them. The CDR3 runs 15 residues. The germline gives CDR1 SGDLS, CDR2 YYNGEE. V gene TRBV9 combines with J gene TRBJ2-7, with a tentative D call TRBD2 (6 bases). The clonotype comes from a female donor with ankylosing spondylitis or in good health (not recorded which). Sample: blood, either unsorted or a sorted T cell fraction (not recorded which). The DNA for the CDR3 is TGTGCCAGCAGCGTAGCTGGGACTGCTACCTACGAGCAGTACTTC. Its protein product is CASSVAGTATYEQYF.